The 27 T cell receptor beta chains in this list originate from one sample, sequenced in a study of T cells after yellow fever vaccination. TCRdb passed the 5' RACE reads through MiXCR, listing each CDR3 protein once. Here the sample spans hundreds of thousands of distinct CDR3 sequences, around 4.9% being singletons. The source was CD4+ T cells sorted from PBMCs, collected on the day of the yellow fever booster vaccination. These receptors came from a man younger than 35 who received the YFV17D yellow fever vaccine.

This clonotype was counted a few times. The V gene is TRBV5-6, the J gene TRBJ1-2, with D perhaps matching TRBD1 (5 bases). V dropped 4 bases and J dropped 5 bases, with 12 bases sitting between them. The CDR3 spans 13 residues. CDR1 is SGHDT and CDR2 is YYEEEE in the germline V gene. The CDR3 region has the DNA TGTGCCAGCAGCCCGGGGTCAGGGTATGGCTACACCTTC. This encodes CASSPGSGYGYTF.

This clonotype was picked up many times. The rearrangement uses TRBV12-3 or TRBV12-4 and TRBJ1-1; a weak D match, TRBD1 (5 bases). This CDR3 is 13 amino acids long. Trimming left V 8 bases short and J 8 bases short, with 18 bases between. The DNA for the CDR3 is TGTGCCAGCTCCACGTCAAGGGGATCAGAAGCTTTCTTT. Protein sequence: CASSTSRGSEAFF.

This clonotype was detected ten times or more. CDR3 region: CASSYNRGNEAFF. DNA of the CDR3: TGTGCCAGCAGCTACAACAGGGGGAATGAAGCTTTCTTT. This chain joins TRBV6-5 and TRBJ1-1, with 8 positions matching TRBD1. V was clipped by 6 bases and J by 7 bases; unmatched bases: 7. Germline CDR1 is MNHEY and CDR2 is SVGAGI. This CDR3 has 13 residues.

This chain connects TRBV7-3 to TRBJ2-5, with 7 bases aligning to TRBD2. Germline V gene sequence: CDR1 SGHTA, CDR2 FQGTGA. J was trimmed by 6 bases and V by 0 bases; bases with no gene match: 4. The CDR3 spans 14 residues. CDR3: CASSLTGTTKTQYF. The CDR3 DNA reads TGTGCCAGCAGCTTAACCGGGACTACCAAGACCCAGTACTTC.

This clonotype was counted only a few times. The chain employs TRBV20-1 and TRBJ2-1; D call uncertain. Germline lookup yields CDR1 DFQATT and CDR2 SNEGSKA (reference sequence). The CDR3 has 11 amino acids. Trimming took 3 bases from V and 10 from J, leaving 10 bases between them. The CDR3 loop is CSARRLKEQFF. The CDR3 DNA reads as TGCAGTGCTAGGCGGCTAAAAGAGCAGTTCTTC.

The CDR3 nucleotides are TGCAGTGCTAGAGATTGGGGACAGGGTATGAACATTCAGTACTTC. Translated: CSARDWGQGMNIQYF. This chain links TRBV20-1 with TRBJ2-4; 9 bases align to TRBD1. J was trimmed by 7 bases and V by 0 bases; bases with no gene match: 7. Germline CDR1 reads DFQATT; CDR2 reads SNEGSKA (reference sequence). The CDR3 runs 15 residues.

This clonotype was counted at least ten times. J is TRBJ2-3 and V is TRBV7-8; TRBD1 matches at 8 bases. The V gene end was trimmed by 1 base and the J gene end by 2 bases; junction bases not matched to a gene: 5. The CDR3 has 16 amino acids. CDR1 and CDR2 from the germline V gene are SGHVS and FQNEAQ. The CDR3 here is CASSLDQDRATDTQYF. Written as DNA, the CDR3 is TGTGCCAGCAGCTTAGACCAGGACAGGGCCACAGATACGCAGTATTTT.

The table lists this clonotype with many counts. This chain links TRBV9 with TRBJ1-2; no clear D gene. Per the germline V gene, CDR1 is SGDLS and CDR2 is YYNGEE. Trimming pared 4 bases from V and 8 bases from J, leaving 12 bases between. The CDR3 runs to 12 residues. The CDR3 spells CASSSDRHGYTF. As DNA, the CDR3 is TGTGCCAGCAGCTCAGATCGACACGGCTACACCTTC.

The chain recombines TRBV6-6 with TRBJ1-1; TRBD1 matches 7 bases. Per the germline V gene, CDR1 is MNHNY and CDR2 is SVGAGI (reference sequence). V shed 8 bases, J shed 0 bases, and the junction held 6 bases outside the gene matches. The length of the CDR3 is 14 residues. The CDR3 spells CASDRQGLNTEAFF. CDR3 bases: TGTGCCAGCGATCGACAGGGTTTGAACACTGAAGCTTTCTTT.

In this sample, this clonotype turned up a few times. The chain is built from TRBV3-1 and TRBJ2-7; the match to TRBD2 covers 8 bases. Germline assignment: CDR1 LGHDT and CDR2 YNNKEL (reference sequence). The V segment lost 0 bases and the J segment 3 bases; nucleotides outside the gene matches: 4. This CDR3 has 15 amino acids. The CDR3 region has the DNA TGTGCCAGCAGCCAAGATCCCGGGACTAGCTACGAGCAGTACTTC. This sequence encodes CASSQDPGTSYEQYF.

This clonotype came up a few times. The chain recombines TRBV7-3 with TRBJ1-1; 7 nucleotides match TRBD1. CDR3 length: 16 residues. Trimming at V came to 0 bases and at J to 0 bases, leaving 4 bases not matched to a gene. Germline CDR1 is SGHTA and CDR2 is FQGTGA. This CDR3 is CASSLTRDSMNTEAFF. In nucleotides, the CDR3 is TGTGCCAGCAGCTTAACTCGGGACAGCATGAACACTGAAGCTTTCTTT. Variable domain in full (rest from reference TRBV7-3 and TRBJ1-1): GAGVSQTPSNKVTEKGKYVELRCDPISGHTALYWYRQSLGQGPEFLIYFQGTGAADDSGLPNDRFFAVRPEGSVSTLKIQRTERGDSAVYLCASSLTRDSMNTEAFFGQGTRLTVV.

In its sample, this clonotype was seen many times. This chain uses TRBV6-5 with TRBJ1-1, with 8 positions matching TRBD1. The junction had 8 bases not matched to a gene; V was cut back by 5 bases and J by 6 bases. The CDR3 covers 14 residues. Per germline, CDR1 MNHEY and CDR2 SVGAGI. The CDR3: CASSRDRGSAEAFF. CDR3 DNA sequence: TGTGCCAGCAGTCGAGACAGGGGTTCGGCTGAAGCTTTCTTT.

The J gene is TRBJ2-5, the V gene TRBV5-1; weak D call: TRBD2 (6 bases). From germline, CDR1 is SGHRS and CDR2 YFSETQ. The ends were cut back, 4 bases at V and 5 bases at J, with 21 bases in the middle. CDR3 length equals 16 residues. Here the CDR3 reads CASSPEAGHVGETQYF. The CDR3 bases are TGCGCCAGCAGCCCGGAAGCGGGCCATGTGGGGGAGACCCAGTACTTC.

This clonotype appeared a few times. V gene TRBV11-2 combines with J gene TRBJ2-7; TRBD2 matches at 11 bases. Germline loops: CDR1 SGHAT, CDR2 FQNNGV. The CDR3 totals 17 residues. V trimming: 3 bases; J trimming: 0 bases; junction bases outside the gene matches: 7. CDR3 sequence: CASSFTSGGVSSYEQYF. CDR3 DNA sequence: TGTGCCAGCAGCTTCACTAGCGGGGGCGTCAGCTCCTACGAGCAGTACTTC.

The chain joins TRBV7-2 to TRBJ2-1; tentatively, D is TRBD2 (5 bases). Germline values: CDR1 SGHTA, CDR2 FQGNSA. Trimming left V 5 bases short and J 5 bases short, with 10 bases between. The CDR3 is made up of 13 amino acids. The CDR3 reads CASSLTRDNEQFF. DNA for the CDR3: TGTGCCAGCAGCCTTACTAGAGACAATGAGCAGTTCTTC.

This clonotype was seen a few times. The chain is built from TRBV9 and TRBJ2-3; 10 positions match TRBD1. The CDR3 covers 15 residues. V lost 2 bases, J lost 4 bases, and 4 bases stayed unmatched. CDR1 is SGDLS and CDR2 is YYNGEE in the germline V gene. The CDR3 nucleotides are TGTGCCAGCAGCGTCCGGGACAGGGGACCAGATACGCAGTATTTT. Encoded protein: CASSVRDRGPDTQYF.

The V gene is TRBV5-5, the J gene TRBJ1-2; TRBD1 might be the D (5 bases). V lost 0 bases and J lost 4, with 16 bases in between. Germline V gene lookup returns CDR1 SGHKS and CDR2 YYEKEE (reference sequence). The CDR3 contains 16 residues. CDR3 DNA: TGTGCCAGCAGCTTGGCGGTCGGGGCCCGCACCTATGGCTACACCTTC. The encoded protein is CASSLAVGARTYGYTF.

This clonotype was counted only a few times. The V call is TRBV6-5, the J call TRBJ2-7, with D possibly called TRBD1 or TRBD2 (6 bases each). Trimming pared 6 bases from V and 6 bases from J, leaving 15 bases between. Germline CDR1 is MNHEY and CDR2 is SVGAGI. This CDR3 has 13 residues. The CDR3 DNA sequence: TGTGCCAGCAGCAGGGGACTGCTAGGCGAGCAGTACTTC. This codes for CASSRGLLGEQYF.

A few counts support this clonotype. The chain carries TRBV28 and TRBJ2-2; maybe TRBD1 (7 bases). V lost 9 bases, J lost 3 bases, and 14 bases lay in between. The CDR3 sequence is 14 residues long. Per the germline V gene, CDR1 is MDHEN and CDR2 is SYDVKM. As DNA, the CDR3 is TGTGCCAGTCTCAGGGGGGTCGACACCGGGGAGCTGTTTTTT. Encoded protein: CASLRGVDTGELFF.

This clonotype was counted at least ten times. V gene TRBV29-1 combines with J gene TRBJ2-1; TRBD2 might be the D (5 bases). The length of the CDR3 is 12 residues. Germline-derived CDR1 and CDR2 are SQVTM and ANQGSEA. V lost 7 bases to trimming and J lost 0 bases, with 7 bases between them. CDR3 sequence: CSATSSYNEQFF. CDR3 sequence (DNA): TGCAGCGCTACTAGCTCCTACAATGAGCAGTTCTTC.

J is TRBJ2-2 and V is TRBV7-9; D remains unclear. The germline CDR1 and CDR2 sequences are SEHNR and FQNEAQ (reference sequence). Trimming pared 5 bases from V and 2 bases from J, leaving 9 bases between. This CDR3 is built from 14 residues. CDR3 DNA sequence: TGTGCCAGCAGCCTCATACTAAACACCGGGGAGCTGTTTTTT. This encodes CASSLILNTGELFF.

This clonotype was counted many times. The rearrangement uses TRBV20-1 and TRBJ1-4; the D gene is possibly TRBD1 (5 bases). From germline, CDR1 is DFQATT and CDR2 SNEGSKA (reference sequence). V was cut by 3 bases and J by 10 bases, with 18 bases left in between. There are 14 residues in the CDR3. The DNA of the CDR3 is TGCAGTGCTAGTCCGAGGCAGGGCCTGGGAAAACTGTTTTTT. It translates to CSASPRQGLGKLFF.

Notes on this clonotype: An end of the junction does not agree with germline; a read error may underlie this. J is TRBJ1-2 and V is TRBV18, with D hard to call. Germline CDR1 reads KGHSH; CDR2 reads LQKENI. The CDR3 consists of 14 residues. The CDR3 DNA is TGTGCCAGCTCACCAAATAGGCCGGAGTATGGCAACACCTTC. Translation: CASSPNRPEYGNTF. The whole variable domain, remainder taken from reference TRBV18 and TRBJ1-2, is NAGVMQNPRHLVRRRGQEARLRCSPMKGHSHVYWYRQLPEEGLKFMVYLQKENIIDESGMPKERFSAEFPKEGPSILRIQQVVRGDSAAYFCASSPNRPEYGNTFGSGTRLTVV.

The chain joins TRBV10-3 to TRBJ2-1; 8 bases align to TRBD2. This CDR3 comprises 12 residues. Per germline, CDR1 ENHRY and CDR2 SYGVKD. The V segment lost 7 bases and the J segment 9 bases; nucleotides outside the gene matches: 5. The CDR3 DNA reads TGTGCCATCATGCGGGGGGAGGGTGAGCAGTTCTTC. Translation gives CAIMRGEGEQFF.

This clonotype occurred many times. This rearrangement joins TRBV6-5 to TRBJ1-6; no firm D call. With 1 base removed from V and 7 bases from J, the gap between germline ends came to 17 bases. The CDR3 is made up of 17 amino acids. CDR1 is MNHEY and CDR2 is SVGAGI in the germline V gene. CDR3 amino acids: CASSYFTAANLNSPLHF. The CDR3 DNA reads TGTGCCAGCAGTTACTTTACGGCAGCTAATCTGAATTCACCCCTCCACTTT.

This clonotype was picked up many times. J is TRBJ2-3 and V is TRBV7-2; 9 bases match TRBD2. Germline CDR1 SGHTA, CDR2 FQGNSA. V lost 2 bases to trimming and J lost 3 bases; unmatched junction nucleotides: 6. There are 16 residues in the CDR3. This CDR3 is CASSLWRGGPTDTQYF. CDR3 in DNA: TGTGCCAGCAGCTTATGGCGGGGGGGCCCAACAGATACGCAGTATTTT.

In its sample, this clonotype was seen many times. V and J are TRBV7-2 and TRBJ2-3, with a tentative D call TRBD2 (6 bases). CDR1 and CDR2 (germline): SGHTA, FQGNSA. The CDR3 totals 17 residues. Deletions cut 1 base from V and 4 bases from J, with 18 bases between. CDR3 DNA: TGTGCCAGCAGCTTAGGGGGTTTATCGGGGGAGGCAGATACGCAGTATTTT. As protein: CASSLGGLSGEADTQYF. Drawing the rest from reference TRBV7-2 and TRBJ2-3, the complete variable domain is GAGVSQSPSNKVTEKGKDVELRCDPISGHTALYWYRQSLGQGLEFLIYFQGNSAPDKSGLPSDRFSAERTGGSVSTLTIQRTQQEDSAVYLCASSLGGLSGEADTQYFGPGTRLTVL.